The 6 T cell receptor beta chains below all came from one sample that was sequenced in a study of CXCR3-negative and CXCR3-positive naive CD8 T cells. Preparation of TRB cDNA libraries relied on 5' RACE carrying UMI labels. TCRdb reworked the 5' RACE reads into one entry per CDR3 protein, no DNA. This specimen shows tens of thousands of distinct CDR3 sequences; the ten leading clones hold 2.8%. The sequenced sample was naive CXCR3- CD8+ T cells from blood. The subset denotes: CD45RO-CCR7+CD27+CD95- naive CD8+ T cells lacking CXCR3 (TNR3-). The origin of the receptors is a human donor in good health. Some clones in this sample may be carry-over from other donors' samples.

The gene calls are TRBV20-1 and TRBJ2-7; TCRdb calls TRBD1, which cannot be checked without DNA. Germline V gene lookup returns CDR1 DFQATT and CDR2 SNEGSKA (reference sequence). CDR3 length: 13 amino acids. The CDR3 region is CSARGDQDYEQYF.

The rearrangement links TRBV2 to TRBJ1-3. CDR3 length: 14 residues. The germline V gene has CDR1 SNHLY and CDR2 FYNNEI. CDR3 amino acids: CASSDGGPGNTIYF.

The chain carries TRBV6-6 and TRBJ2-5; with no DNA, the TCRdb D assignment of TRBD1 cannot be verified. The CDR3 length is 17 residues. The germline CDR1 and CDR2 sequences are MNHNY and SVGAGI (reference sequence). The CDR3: CASSYVLQGGGQETQYF.

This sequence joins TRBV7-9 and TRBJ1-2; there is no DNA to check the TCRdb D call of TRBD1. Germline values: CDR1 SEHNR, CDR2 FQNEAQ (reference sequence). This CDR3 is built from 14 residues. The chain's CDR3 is CASSAPGTGNGYTF.

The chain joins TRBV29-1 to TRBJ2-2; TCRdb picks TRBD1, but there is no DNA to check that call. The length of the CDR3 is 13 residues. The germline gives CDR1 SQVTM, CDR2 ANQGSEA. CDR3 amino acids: CSVPRGNTGELFF.

The CDR3 reads CASSQDGPPRSEKLFF. This rearrangement joins TRBV4-2 to TRBJ1-4. The CDR3 spans 16 residues. Per germline, CDR1 LGHNA and CDR2 YNFKEQ.